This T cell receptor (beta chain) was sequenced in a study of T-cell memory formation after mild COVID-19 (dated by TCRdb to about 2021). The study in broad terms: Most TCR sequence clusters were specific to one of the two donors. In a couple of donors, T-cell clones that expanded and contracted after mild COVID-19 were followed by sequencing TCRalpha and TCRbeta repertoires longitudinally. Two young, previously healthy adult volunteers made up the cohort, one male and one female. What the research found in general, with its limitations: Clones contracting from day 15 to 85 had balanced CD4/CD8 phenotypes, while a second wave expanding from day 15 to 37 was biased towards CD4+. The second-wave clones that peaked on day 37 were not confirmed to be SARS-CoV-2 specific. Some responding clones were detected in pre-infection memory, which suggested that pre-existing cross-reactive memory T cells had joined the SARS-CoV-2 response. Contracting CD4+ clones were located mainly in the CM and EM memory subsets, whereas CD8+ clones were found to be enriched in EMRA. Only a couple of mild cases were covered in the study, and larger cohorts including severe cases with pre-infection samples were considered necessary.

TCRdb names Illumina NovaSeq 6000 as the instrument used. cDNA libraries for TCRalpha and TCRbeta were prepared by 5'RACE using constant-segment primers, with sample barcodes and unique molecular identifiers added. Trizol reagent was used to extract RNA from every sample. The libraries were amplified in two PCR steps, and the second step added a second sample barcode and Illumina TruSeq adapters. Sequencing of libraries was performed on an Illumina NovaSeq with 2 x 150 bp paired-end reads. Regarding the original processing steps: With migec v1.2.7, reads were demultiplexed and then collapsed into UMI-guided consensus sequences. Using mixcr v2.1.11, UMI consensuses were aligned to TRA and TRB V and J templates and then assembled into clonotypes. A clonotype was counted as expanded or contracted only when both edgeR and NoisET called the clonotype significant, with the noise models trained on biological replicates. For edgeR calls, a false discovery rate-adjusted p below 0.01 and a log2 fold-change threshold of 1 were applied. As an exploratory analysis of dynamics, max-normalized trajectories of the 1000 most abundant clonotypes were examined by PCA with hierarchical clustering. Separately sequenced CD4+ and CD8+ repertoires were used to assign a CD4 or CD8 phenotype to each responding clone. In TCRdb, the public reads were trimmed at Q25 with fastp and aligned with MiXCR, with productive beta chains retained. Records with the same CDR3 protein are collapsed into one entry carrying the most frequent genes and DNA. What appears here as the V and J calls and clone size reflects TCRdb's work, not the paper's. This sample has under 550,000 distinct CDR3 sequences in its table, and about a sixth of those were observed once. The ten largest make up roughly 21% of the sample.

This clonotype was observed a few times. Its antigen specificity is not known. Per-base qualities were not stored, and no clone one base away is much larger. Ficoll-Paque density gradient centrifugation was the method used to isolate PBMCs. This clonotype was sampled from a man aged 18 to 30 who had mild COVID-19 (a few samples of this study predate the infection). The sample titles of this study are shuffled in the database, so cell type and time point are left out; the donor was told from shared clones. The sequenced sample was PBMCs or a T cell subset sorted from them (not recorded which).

CDR3 protein: CASSKPGHRYEQYF. The nucleotides read TGCGCCAGCAGCAAACCGGGACACCGATACGAGCAGTACTTC. The chain employs TRBV4-1 and TRBJ2-7; the D segment could be TRBD1, given 6 matching bases. The junction shows trimming of 5 bases on V and 4 bases on J, plus 15 bases between the germline ends. CDR1 and CDR2 (MGHRA, YSYEKL) derive from the germline V gene. The CDR3 runs 14 residues from the cysteine to the phenylalanine. The CDR3 DNA has 42 bases and is translated from base 1.